A selection of T cell receptor beta chains follows, all from one sample in a study of blood T cell repertoires in COVID-19. TCRdb's table, derived via immunoSEQ multiplex PCR, lists solely in-frame clones and lacks some. The top ten hold approximately 12% of the sample, which has approximately 210,000 clones, roughly four fifths seen once. Sequenced input: PBMCs or T cells enriched from blood (not recorded which). The receptors originated from a man aged 40-50 years who had recovered from COVID-19. Each CDR3 is given without its conserved first and last residue. The order of the fields is J gene, V gene, D gene, CDR3 protein. D genes are given only for firm matches.

J gene: TRBJ1-6; V gene: TRBV4-3; D gene: TRBD1; CDR3 protein: ASSQDILSGTVNSPLH
J gene: TRBJ1-5; V gene: TRBV30; D gene: NA; CDR3 protein: AWSDLRGQPQH
J gene: TRBJ1-1; V gene: TRBV15; D gene: NA; CDR3 protein: ATSPSGHNTEAF
J gene: TRBJ1-1; V gene: TRBV6-5; D gene: NA; CDR3 protein: ASSWRGADGAF
J gene: TRBJ2-7; V gene: TRBV5-1; D gene: NA; CDR3 protein: ASSLGPAGGEQY
J gene: TRBJ2-3; V gene: TRBV28; D gene: NA; CDR3 protein: ASSFGGSTDTQY
J gene: TRBJ1-3; V gene: TRBV19; D gene: NA; CDR3 protein: ASSSGRGSGNTIY
J gene: TRBJ2-7; V gene: TRBV28; D gene: TRBD1; CDR3 protein: ASGTATYEQY
J gene: TRBJ2-5; V gene: TRBV10-3; D gene: TRBD1; CDR3 protein: ASGVRTGGETQY
J gene: TRBJ2-3; V gene: TRBV2; D gene: NA; CDR3 protein: ASSRGEYTDTQY
J gene: TRBJ1-6; V gene: TRBV7-9; D gene: NA; CDR3 protein: ASSLQGKDSPLH
J gene: TRBJ2-5; V gene: TRBV6-5; D gene: TRBD2; CDR3 protein: ASTSASGGQETQY